This TCR beta chain was observed in a study of shared clonotypes between healthy human individuals. Every subset had its genomic DNA shared out evenly among several immunoSEQ plates. This table comes from immunoSEQ multiplex PCR, and its TCRdb copy is limited to in-frame clones, with some not included. The repertoire holds about 960,000 clones, with about 80% as singletons. Between the trimmed V and J ends, which lost 4 bases and 0 bases, there was a span of 15 bases. Germline CDR1 reads LGHNA; CDR2 reads YSLEER. CDR3 length equals 17 residues. Material: memory CD4+ T cells sorted from blood. Indicated subset: CD45RA-negative fraction. The clonotype was recovered from a man aged 18 to 29 in good health. The rearrangement uses TRBV4-3 and TRBJ2-2; possibly TRBD1 or TRBD2 for D (5 bases each). The CDR3 DNA reads as TGCGCCAGCAGCCCCGGTCGTGGGGGAGCGAACACCGGGGAGCTGTTTTTT. Amino acids: CASSPGRGGANTGELFF.